This entry features one TCR beta chain sequence. Under the authors' procedure: Estimated nucleated cell counts came from reference gene primer amplification. Measured with immunoSEQ multiplex PCR; TCRdb has only the in-frame clones, and not every one. V, J and clone size derive from that table, while D and trimming were established from the DNA sequence. Here the sample spans about 200,000 clones, 94% being singletons. This entry belongs to a study of blood T cell repertoires in COVID-19. On the study more broadly: Acute and convalescent COVID-19 specimens originated in the United States, Italy and Spain. T cells, B-cell-depleted T cells, or PBMCs provided the cDNA or gDNA that served as material.

V was cut by 5 bases and J by 5 bases, with 16 bases left in between. Germline V gene sequence: CDR1 LNHDA, CDR2 SQIVND (reference sequence). The CDR3 sequence is 15 residues long. The receptor's source is a man aged 30 to 45 with COVID-19, enrolled during active disease. The source material was peripheral blood. This chain joins TRBV19 and TRBJ2-1; D might be TRBD2 (6 bases). CDR3 DNA: TGTGCCAGTAGTTCCCTCCGGGACTCTAACAATGAGCAGTTCTTC. Translation: CASSSLRDSNNEQFF.